This section outlines one TCR beta chain sequence together with its context. These data come from a study of T cell changes during pregnancy in multiple sclerosis. TCRdb's table, derived via immunoSEQ multiplex PCR, lists solely in-frame clones and lacks some. The repertoire includes under 50,000 clones, roughly 89% of them detected once, and about 0.53% sits in the top ten. Looked up from germline, CDR1 is LNHDA and CDR2 is SQIVND (reference sequence). V shed 6 bases, J shed 6 bases, and the junction held 7 bases outside the gene matches. This CDR3 comprises 15 residues. This TCR was recovered from a female donor with multiple sclerosis, enrolled in a pregnancy study. The source material was CD4+ T cells from peripheral blood mononuclear cells, sampled before pregnancy. The rearrangement joins TRBV19 to TRBJ2-1; 11 bases line up with TRBD2. The chain's CDR3 is CASRTSGASGNEQFF. CDR3 nucleotide sequence: TGTGCCAGTAGGACTAGCGGGGCGAGCGGCAATGAGCAGTTCTTC.